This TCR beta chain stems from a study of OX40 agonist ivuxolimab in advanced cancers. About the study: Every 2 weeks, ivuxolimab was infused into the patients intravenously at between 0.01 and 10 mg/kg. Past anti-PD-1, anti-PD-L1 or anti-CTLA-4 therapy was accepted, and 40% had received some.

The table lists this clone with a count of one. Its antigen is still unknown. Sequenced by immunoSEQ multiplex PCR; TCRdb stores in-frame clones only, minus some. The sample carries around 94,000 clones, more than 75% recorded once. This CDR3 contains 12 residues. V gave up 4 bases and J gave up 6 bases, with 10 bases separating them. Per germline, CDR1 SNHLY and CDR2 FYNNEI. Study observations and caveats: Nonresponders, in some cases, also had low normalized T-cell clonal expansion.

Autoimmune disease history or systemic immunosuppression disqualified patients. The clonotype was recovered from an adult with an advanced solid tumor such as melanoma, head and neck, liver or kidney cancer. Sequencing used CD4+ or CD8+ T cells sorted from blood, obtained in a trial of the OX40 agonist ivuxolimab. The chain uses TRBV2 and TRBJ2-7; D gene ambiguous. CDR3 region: CASSVGDFEQYF. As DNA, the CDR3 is TGTGCCAGCAGTGTAGGCGACTTCGAGCAGTACTTC.